The next 20 T cell receptor beta chains were all read from a single sample in a study of cytomegalovirus exposure and HLA in healthy donors. Assay used: immunoSEQ multiplex PCR; TCRdb lists only in-frame clones, some missing. The table includes around 300,000 clones, roughly 88% detected once. The sequenced material came from PBMCs. The receptors originated from a young man in good health and CMV-seronegative.

The chain joins TRBV6-5 to TRBJ1-1; D unresolved. V was shortened by 5 bases and J by 1 base, with 8 bases between the two germline ends. CDR3 length: 13 residues. Germline V gene lookup returns CDR1 MNHEY and CDR2 SVGAGI. The CDR3: CASSRRGNTEAFF. The CDR3 DNA follows: TGTGCCAGCAGTCGTCGGGGGAACACTGAAGCTTTCTTT.

The CDR3 region has the DNA TGTGCCACCAGCAGAGCAGGACTAGCGGGTAAACAAGAGACCCAGTACTTC. Its protein product is CATSRAGLAGKQETQYF. The chain is built from TRBV15 and TRBJ2-5, with TRBD2 identical over 11 bases. Germline CDR1 and CDR2: LNHNV and YYDKDF (reference sequence). Trimming cost V 1 base and J 2 bases; bases outside gene matches: 6. This CDR3 has 17 residues. The complete variable domain, with remaining parts taken from reference TRBV15 and TRBJ2-5, reads DAMVIQNPRYQVTQFGKPVTLSCSQTLNHNVMYWYQQKSSQAPKLLFHYYDKDFNNEADTPDNFQSRRPNTSFCFLDIRSPGLGDTAMYLCATSRAGLAGKQETQYFGPGTRLLVL.

The chain is built from TRBV10-1 and TRBJ1-1; possibly TRBD1 for D (6 bases). Germline CDR1 is WNHNN and CDR2 is SYGVQD (reference sequence). V shed 7 bases and J shed 2 bases, with 8 bases lying between them. The CDR3 has 12 amino acids. Here the CDR3 DNA reads TGCGCCAGCAAGGACAGTAACACTGAAGCTTTCTTT. Protein: CASKDSNTEAFF.

The chain joins TRBV7-2 to TRBJ2-7, with D possibly TRBD1 on 6 matching bases. The ends were cut back, 5 bases at V and 1 base at J, with 18 bases in the middle. The CDR3 is 16 residues long. The germline CDR1 and CDR2 sequences are SGHTA and FQGNSA. Written as DNA, the CDR3 is TGTGCCAGCAGCAACCCTACCGGGACACATTCCTACGAGCAGTACTTC. Protein product: CASSNPTGTHSYEQYF.

The chain carries TRBV5-4 and TRBJ2-1, with a possible D match to TRBD1 (5 bases). This CDR3 has 13 residues. Germline loops: CDR1 SGHNT, CDR2 YYREEE (reference sequence). V gave up 4 bases and J gave up 5 bases, with 10 bases separating them. This chain's CDR3 is CASSPLTDNEQFF. CDR3 DNA sequence: TGTGCCAGCAGCCCACTGACAGACAATGAGCAGTTCTTC. The full variable domain, in which reference TRBV5-4 and TRBJ2-1 provide the parts outside the CDR3, is ETGVTQSPTHLIKTRGQQVTLRCSSQSGHNTVSWYQQALGQGPQFIFQYYREEENGRGNFPPRFSGLQFPNYSSELNVNALELDDSALYLCASSPLTDNEQFFGPGTRLTVL.

This chain links TRBV9 with TRBJ2-2, with 8 bases aligning to TRBD2. V lost 3 bases to trimming and J lost 2 bases; unmatched junction nucleotides: 6. The CDR3 spans 16 residues. Germline V gene data show CDR1 as SGDLS and CDR2 as YYNGEE. In DNA form, the CDR3 reads TGTGCCAGCAGCGCCCCTAGCGGGCTAAACACCGGGGAGCTGTTTTTT. Protein sequence: CASSAPSGLNTGELFF.

This clone came up once. The rearrangement links TRBV7-8 to TRBJ1-2, with D possibly being TRBD1 (5 bases). There are 17 residues in the CDR3. Trimming removed 1 base from V and 6 bases from J, with 21 bases in between. Germline V gene lookup returns CDR1 SGHVS and CDR2 FQNEAQ. The CDR3 nucleotides are TGTGCCAGCAGCTTAGGGGTTGGGTATGGTACAGGCGATGGCTACACCTTC. Its protein is CASSLGVGYGTGDGYTF.

This chain connects TRBV4-1 to TRBJ2-7; 7 bases match TRBD1. The CDR3 extends over 13 amino acids. The germline V gene encodes CDR1 MGHRA and CDR2 YSYEKL. V trimming: 4 bases; J trimming: 3 bases; junction bases outside the gene matches: 3. This chain's CDR3 is CASSPGTDYEQYF. The DNA for the CDR3 is TGCGCCAGCAGCCCGGGGACAGACTACGAGCAGTACTTC.

The chain links TRBV5-6 to TRBJ2-7; D remains ambiguous. CDR3 length: 14 amino acids. Germline V CDR1 and CDR2: SGHDT, YYEEEE. The V end lost 6 bases, the J end lost 1 base, and 14 bases lay between the germline ends. Written as DNA, the CDR3 is TGTGCCAGCACCCCAGGCCTTGGGTCCTACGAGCAGTACTTC. It is translated as CASTPGLGSYEQYF.

This clone was recorded only once. V usage is TRBV7-2 and J usage is TRBJ1-2, with TRBD1 identical over 9 bases. V dropped 5 bases and J dropped 8; count of bases not matched to a gene: 12. The CDR3 extends over 15 amino acids. Germline CDR1 reads SGHTA; CDR2 reads FQGNSA. CDR3 sequence (DNA): TGTGCCAGCAGCCTAACAGGACAGGGGTTTTTCGGCTACACCTTC. Protein product: CASSLTGQGFFGYTF.

V is TRBV7-2 and J is TRBJ1-2; TRBD1 aligns across 9 bases. The CDR3 sequence is 14 residues long. CDR1 and CDR2 from the germline V gene are SGHTA and FQGNSA. The trim removed 5 bases at V and 6 bases at J, leaving 7 bases unmatched. CDR3 bases: TGTGCCAGCAGCCGGGACAGGGCGACTAATGGCTACACCTTC. This sequence encodes CASSRDRATNGYTF.

This clone turned up a few times. V is TRBV9 and J is TRBJ1-5, with TRBD1 identical over 10 bases. Trimming at V came to 2 bases and at J to 6 bases, leaving 5 bases not matched to a gene. Germline V gene lookup returns CDR1 SGDLS and CDR2 YYNGEE. The CDR3 contains 15 residues. CDR3 coding DNA: TGTGCCAGCAGCGTCCGGGACAGGGGCGGTCAGCCCCAGCATTTT. As protein: CASSVRDRGGQPQHF.

The chain recombines TRBV7-9 with TRBJ1-2, with 7 bases aligning to TRBD1. The J segment lost 5 bases and the V segment lost 7 bases, leaving 10 bases of the junction unmatched. The germline V gene encodes CDR1 SEHNR and CDR2 FQNEAQ (reference sequence). CDR3 length: 14 residues. As DNA, the CDR3 is TGTGCCAGCACCAAAACAGGGGCGGGATATGGCTACACCTTC. Translation: CASTKTGAGYGYTF.

The chain has TRBV2 and TRBJ1-5; 9 positions match TRBD1. Unmatched junction bases numbered 3, after V lost 2 bases and J lost 1 base. Germline V gives CDR1 SNHLY, CDR2 FYNNEI. The CDR3 length is 16 residues. CDR3 sequence: CASSEMDRGSNQPQHF. The CDR3 DNA reads TGTGCCAGCAGTGAAATGGACAGGGGAAGCAATCAGCCCCAGCATTTT. The whole variable domain, remainder taken from reference TRBV2 and TRBJ1-5, is EPEVTQTPSHQVTQMGQEVILRCVPISNHLYFYWYRQILGQKVEFLVSFYNNEISEKSEIFDDQFSVERPDGSNFTLKIRSTKLEDSAMYFCASSEMDRGSNQPQHFGDGTRLSIL.

The J gene is TRBJ2-5, the V gene TRBV5-6; possibly TRBD2 for D (5 bases). The V end lost 0 bases, the J end lost 10 bases, and 7 bases lay between the germline ends. The CDR3 covers 11 residues. Germline lookup yields CDR1 SGHDT and CDR2 YYEEEE. The CDR3 here is CASSLDRDQYF. The CDR3 DNA is TGTGCCAGCAGCTTGGACCGGGACCAGTACTTC.

This chain connects TRBV18 to TRBJ2-2, with a tentative D call TRBD2 (7 bases). The CDR3 totals 17 residues. The V and J ends lost 5 bases and 2 bases respectively, with 18 bases between them. Germline CDR1 and CDR2: KGHSH and LQKENI. This chain's CDR3 is CASSRQLAGANTGELFF. Here the CDR3 DNA reads TGTGCCAGCTCAAGACAACTGGCGGGGGCTAACACCGGGGAGCTGTTTTTT.

The chain combines TRBV29-1 with TRBJ1-1; maybe TRBD1 (5 bases). V gave up 6 bases and J gave up 8 bases, with 16 bases separating them. The CDR3 loop spans 12 amino acids. The V gene's germline CDR1 is SQVTM and CDR2 ANQGSEA. CDR3 in amino acids: CSVKVGGEEAFF. Here the CDR3 DNA reads TGCAGCGTGAAGGTCGGGGGGGAAGAAGCTTTCTTT.

The gene calls are TRBV29-1 and TRBJ2-5, with a tentative D call TRBD2 (6 bases). This CDR3 has 13 amino acids. The germline gives CDR1 SQVTM, CDR2 ANQGSEA. V lost 6 bases, J lost 4 bases, and 15 bases lay in between. The CDR3 protein is CSVLHSGRETQYF. CDR3 coding DNA: TGCAGCGTCCTCCATAGCGGACGAGAGACCCAGTACTTC.

The chain joins TRBV13 to TRBJ2-5, with 8 bases identical to TRBD1. The end of the DNA is better explained by TRBJ2-7, so the J call may be wrong. The CDR3 contains 17 residues. Germline values: CDR1 PRHDT, CDR2 FYEKMQ (reference sequence). CDR3 sequence (DNA): TGTGCCAGCAGCCAATTCAGACAGGGGAGAGTTTCCTACGAGCAGTACTTC. It encodes CASSQFRQGRVSYEQYF.

The V and J genes are TRBV9 and TRBJ2-2; 10 bases match TRBD1. Germline V lookup: CDR1 SGDLS, CDR2 YYNGEE. V shed 1 base, J shed 5 bases, and the junction held 2 bases outside the gene matches. CDR3 length: 15 residues. This chain's CDR3 is CASSVRTGGTGELFF. The CDR3 DNA reads TGTGCCAGCAGCGTACGGACAGGGGGAACCGGGGAGCTGTTTTTT.